This T cell receptor (beta chain) was profiled in a study of cytomegalovirus exposure and HLA in healthy donors. General study results and limits: The listing of 150 or so TCR beta chains classed them as cytomegalovirus-associated. Later analysis indicated greater clonal expansion among HLA-associated TCR beta chains than among equally common other chains.

Looked up from germline, CDR1 is LNHDA and CDR2 is SQIVND (reference sequence). Trimming took 6 bases from V and 0 from J, leaving 5 bases between them. The CDR3 is 12 residues long. Both 60 Vbeta primers and 13 Jbeta primers went into the PCR. Measured with immunoSEQ multiplex PCR; TCRdb has only the in-frame clones, and not every one. The sample has about 130,000 clones, about 80% seen once; the top ten hold approximately 2.8%. On this clone: Its matching antigen is unknown.

The sample comprised PBMCs. This chain connects TRBV19 to TRBJ1-1; D is uncertain. This receptor was taken from a boy younger than 10 in good health and CMV-seronegative. The DNA for the CDR3 is TGTGCCAGTAGGAGAATGAACACTGAAGCTTTCTTT. It specifies CASRRMNTEAFF.